The 3 T cell receptor beta chains below all came from one sample that was sequenced in a study of vaccination and CD4 T cells after COVID-19. Cultured CD4+ T-cell DNA underwent Oncomine TCR Beta short-read sequencing. TCRdb re-derived calls from the PCR reads in MiXCR, one entry per CDR3 protein. The sample includes 20,000 to 25,000 distinct CDR3 sequences, 35% to 40% of them seen just once. The treatment is: roughly 10-day PBMC culture with coronavirus spike peptide pools or control peptides (ViraFEST assay). These receptors are not linked to any known antigen. Sequenced here: CD4+ T cells from blood, cultured in vitro, sampled before SARS-CoV-2 vaccination. All receptors derive from a human donor who had recovered from COVID-19.

The V and J genes are TRBV27 and TRBJ2-7; 10 bases are shared with TRBD2. Germline loops: CDR1 MNHEY, CDR2 SMNVEV (reference sequence). J gave up 4 bases and V 2 bases, and 5 bases lay outside the gene matches. The CDR3 contains 15 residues. The CDR3 DNA reads TGTGCCAGCAGTTTAAAGAGGACTAGCGGATACGAGCAGTACTTC. It translates to CASSLKRTSGYEQYF.

The rearrangement links TRBV15 to TRBJ2-1, with TRBD2 as a possible D gene (7 bases). Germline V gene sequence: CDR1 LNHNV, CDR2 YYDKDF (reference sequence). The ends were cut back, 0 bases at V and 2 bases at J, with 17 bases in the middle. This CDR3 is built from 18 residues. Here the CDR3 DNA reads TGTGCCACCAGCAGAGATCTCAGGGGCCTAGCGGCCTACAATGAGCAGTTCTTC. This codes for CATSRDLRGLAAYNEQFF.

The chain employs TRBV7-9 and TRBJ1-5; D call uncertain. V was clipped by 5 bases and J by 0 bases, with 11 bases between them. Germline V lookup: CDR1 SEHNR, CDR2 FQNEAQ (reference sequence). CDR3 length: 15 amino acids. DNA for the CDR3: TGTGCCAGCAGCCCCGGCGGGCGTAGCAATCAGCCCCAGCATTTT. This codes for CASSPGGRSNQPQHF.